The clone carrying this T cell receptor beta chain appeared many times. Germline CDR1 reads MNHEY; CDR2 reads SMNVEV (reference sequence). Losses at the gene ends were 2 bases for V and 5 bases for J; bases not matched to a gene: 4. This CDR3 has 14 amino acids. This sample was taken from a study of kidney transplant recipient with SARS-CoV-2 infection. TCRdb itself ran the reads through MiXCR, one entry per CDR3 protein. The sample includes about 250,000 distinct CDR3 sequences, under 35% of them seen just once. The rearrangement uses TRBV27 and TRBJ1-1; 8 nucleotides align to TRBD1. The clonotype comes from a male patient aged 30 to 39 who had COVID-19 and was a kidney transplant recipient. Some T cells could come from the graft donor. Sample: a blood sample, taken at baseline and on approximately day 120 from a kidney transplant recipient. CDR3 in amino acids: CASSLLQGATEAFF. The CDR3 DNA is TGTGCCAGCAGTTTACTTCAGGGGGCAACTGAAGCTTTCTTT.